These 9 T cell receptor beta chains share one sample of origin, sequenced in a study of patients and donors after allogeneic stem cell transplantation (dated by TCRdb to 2018 to 2020). Library generation was performed with RT-PCR. For sequencing, a NextSeq 550 was employed. In-frame beta chains were kept once TCRdb had trimmed the public reads at Q25 with fastp and called clones with MiXCR. Every CDR3 protein is listed once, alongside the most common genes and DNA of its rows. The sample table contains around 150,000 distinct CDR3 sequences; only one count was recorded for approximately 31% of them. Around 3% of the sample is held by the ten biggest clonotypes. The sequenced material came from blood, either unsorted or a sorted T cell fraction (not recorded which). The receptor source for this set is a human donor who was either an allogeneic HSCT recipient or a stem cell or donor lymphocyte infusion donor (not recorded which). It is not recorded whose cells these are; they may come from a transplant donor.

The table lists this clonotype with many counts. The V and J genes are TRBV29-1 and TRBJ1-2; possible D gene TRBD1, 5 bases. V was trimmed by 3 bases and J by 4 bases, leaving 9 bases between them. The CDR3 sequence is 12 residues long. Germline V gene sequence: CDR1 SQVTM, CDR2 ANQGSEA. The CDR3 protein is CSVDRGIYGYTF. In nucleotides, the CDR3 is TGCAGCGTTGATCGGGGGATCTATGGCTACACCTTC.

This clonotype was seen only a few times. V gene TRBV6-2 or TRBV6-3 combines with J gene TRBJ2-5, with D perhaps matching TRBD1 or TRBD2 (5 bases each). Per the germline V gene, CDR1 is MNHEY and CDR2 is SVGEGT. The CDR3 consists of 13 residues. The V and J ends lost 4 bases and 4 bases respectively, with 10 bases between them. The CDR3 nucleotides are TGTGCCAGCAGTTCCGGGGCCAGAGAGACCCAGTACTTC. It specifies CASSSGARETQYF.

Ten or more counts support this clonotype. This chain links TRBV18 with TRBJ2-1, with a tentative D call TRBD2 (6 bases). Germline values: CDR1 KGHSH, CDR2 LQKENI. Between the trimmed V and J ends, which lost 6 bases and 3 bases, there was a span of 9 bases. The CDR3 extends over 13 amino acids. This CDR3 reads CASSSGSYNEQFF. In DNA, the CDR3 is TGTGCCAGCTCCTCCGGGAGCTACAATGAGCAGTTCTTC.

Only one count was recorded for this clonotype. V and J are TRBV12-3 or TRBV12-4 and TRBJ2-7; TRBD1 matches at 7 bases. The V and J ends lost 4 bases and 7 bases, in that order; junction bases with no gene match: 13. This CDR3 comprises 15 residues. The CDR3 DNA sequence: TGTGCCAGCAGTTCAACCGGGACAGCCCGAGGGGAGCAGTACTTC. Translation: CASSSTGTARGEQYF.

The V call is TRBV10-3, the J call TRBJ2-7; 9 bases map to TRBD2. The CDR3 consists of 16 residues. V lost 4 bases to trimming and J lost 5 bases; unmatched junction nucleotides: 12. The germline V gene has CDR1 ENHRY and CDR2 SYGVKD. The CDR3 bases are TGTGCCATCAGTGGTAGAGTAGCGGGGGACCTAGACGAGCAGTACTTC. Protein: CAISGRVAGDLDEQYF.

The V and J genes are TRBV20-1 and TRBJ2-7; 7 positions match TRBD2. This CDR3 region has 13 residues. V lost 5 bases, J lost 3 bases, and 7 bases stayed unmatched. Germline V gene data show CDR1 as DFQATT and CDR2 as SNEGSKA (reference sequence). The CDR3 bases are TGCAGTGCTGGCGGACTAGTTTACTACGAGCAGTACTTC. This sequence encodes CSAGGLVYYEQYF.

The chain couples TRBV5-6 to TRBJ2-7; D is possibly TRBD1 (5 bases). Germline V gene lookup returns CDR1 SGHDT and CDR2 YYEEEE. V lost 0 bases to trimming and J lost 3 bases, with 13 bases between them. The CDR3 runs 15 residues. The CDR3: CASSLVPGSNYEQYF. For the CDR3, the DNA is TGTGCCAGCAGCTTGGTCCCAGGGTCTAACTACGAGCAGTACTTC.

J is TRBJ2-7 and V is TRBV29-1, with D unclear. Trimming cost V 6 bases and J 4 bases, with 16 bases left between them. The CDR3 has 13 amino acids. Per germline, CDR1 SQVTM and CDR2 ANQGSEA. The CDR3 sequence: CSVVTKQGYEQYF. As DNA, the CDR3 is TGCAGCGTCGTAACAAAACAAGGGTACGAGCAGTACTTC.

Remarks on this clonotype: This clone may be a read error of a much larger clone one base away. V and J are TRBV12-3 or TRBV12-4 and TRBJ2-2; the D is unclear. CDR3 length: 12 amino acids. Trimming removed 5 bases at V and 2 bases at J, with 3 bases between. In DNA, the CDR3 is TGTGCCAGCAGTCATAACACCGGGGAGCTGTTTTTT. This translates into CASSHNTGELFF.